The 7 T cell receptor beta chains reported below all come from one sample, sequenced in a study of CD4+ T cells in melanoma (dated by TCRdb to between 2020 and 2023). Libraries were made using the immunoSEQ multiplex PCR assay. The immuneACCESS repertoire file appears here via TCRdb, limited to in-frame rearrangements. These files lack a portion of the clones; in checked studies, under half of the deficit traces to unresolved V genes, and the cause of the others is not known. This sample is represented by about 11,000 clones; roughly two thirds of them were singletons. Around 14% of the sample is in the top ten clones. The sample was cells from a culture (not recorded whether cultured in vitro). All receptors come from a human donor with melanoma.

The rearrangement links TRBV7-6 to TRBJ2-7; a weak D match, TRBD1 (6 bases). Trimming shortened V by 4 bases and J by 5 bases, and 15 bases separated the two germline ends. Per the germline V gene, CDR1 is SGHVS and CDR2 is FNYEAQ. The CDR3 covers 14 residues. CDR3 sequence reads: CASSSPPRGNEQYF. CDR3 nucleotides: TGTGCCAGCAGCTCACCCCCCAGGGGCAACGAGCAGTACTTC.

The chain recombines TRBV4-2 with TRBJ1-3; D gene unclear. Germline values: CDR1 LGHNA, CDR2 YNFKEQ. V lost 0 bases and J lost 2, with 5 bases in between. The CDR3 has 14 amino acids. The CDR3 reads CASSQDKAGNTIYF. The CDR3 nucleotides are TGTGCCAGCAGCCAAGATAAAGCTGGAAACACCATATATTTT.

The V gene is TRBV5-1, the J gene TRBJ2-1; D might be TRBD1 (6 bases). The CDR3 totals 15 residues. Trimming took off 4 bases at V and 0 bases at J, with 11 bases between the two ends. Germline lookup yields CDR1 SGHRS and CDR2 YFSETQ. CDR3 protein: CASSAGASSYNEQFF. Here the CDR3 DNA reads TGCGCCAGCAGCGCAGGGGCCAGCTCCTACAATGAGCAGTTCTTC.

CDR3 sequence reads: CASYPPWRTGELFF. The CDR3 DNA follows: TGTGCAAGTTACCCCCCCTGGAGGACCGGGGAGCTGTTTTTT. V gene TRBV12-2 combines with J gene TRBJ2-2; the table's D gene call, TRBD2, was not cross checked with the DNA. TRBV12-2 is recorded as a pseudogene. The CDR3 totals 14 residues.

The genes are TRBV2 and TRBJ1-1, with 12 bases lining up with TRBD1. V shed 6 bases and J 1 base; nucleotides not matched to a gene: 12. CDR3 size: 18 residues. Germline V lookup: CDR1 SNHLY, CDR2 FYNNEI. CDR3 bases: TGTGCCAGCAGAGCTTACCGGGACAGGGGGCTCTGGAACACTGAAGCTTTCTTT. Encoded protein: CASRAYRDRGLWNTEAFF.

This chain uses TRBV12-2 with TRBJ1-1. TRBV12-2 represents a pseudogene. This CDR3 is built from 16 residues. The CDR3 loop is CASRLFCGGMNTEAFF. DNA of the CDR3: TGTGCAAGTCGCTTATTTTGCGGGGGAATGAACACTGAAGCTTTCTTT.

The V call is TRBV9, the J call TRBJ2-7, with 8 positions matching TRBD1. J was trimmed by 2 bases and V by 3 bases; bases with no gene match: 7. The CDR3 is 15 residues long. The germline gives CDR1 SGDLS, CDR2 YYNGEE. The CDR3 region is CASSEGQAFTYEQYF. The CDR3 DNA sequence: TGTGCCAGCAGCGAGGGACAGGCTTTTACCTACGAGCAGTACTTC.